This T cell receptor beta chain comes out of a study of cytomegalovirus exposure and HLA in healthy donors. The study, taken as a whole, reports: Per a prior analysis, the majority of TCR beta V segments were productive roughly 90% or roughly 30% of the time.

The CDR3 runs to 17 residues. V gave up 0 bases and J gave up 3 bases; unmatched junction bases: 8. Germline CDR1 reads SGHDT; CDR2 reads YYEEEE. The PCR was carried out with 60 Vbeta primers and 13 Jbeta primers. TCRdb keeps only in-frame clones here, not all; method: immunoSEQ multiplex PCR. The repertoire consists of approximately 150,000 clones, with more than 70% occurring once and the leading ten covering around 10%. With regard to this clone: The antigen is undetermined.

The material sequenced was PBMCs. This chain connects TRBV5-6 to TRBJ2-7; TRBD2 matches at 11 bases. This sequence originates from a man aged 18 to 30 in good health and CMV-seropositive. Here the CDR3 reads CASSLGLAGGSLYEQYF. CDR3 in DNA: TGTGCCAGCAGCTTGGGGCTAGCGGGAGGATCTCTCTACGAGCAGTACTTC. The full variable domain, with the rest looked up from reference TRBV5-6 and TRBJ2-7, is DAGVTQSPTHLIKTRGQQVTLRCSPKSGHDTVSWYQQALGQGPQFIFQYYEEEERQRGNFPDRFSGHQFPNYSSELNVNALLLGDSALYLCASSLGLAGGSLYEQYFGPGTRLTVT.